The subject of this entry is one TCR beta chain. This clonotype was seen at least ten times. Its antigen is currently not known. Base quality data are lacking; no much larger clone is found one base away. Ophthalmopathy patients had moderately to severely active disease, with a Clinical Activity Score of 3 or more, a NOSPECS grade of 4 or more, and a disease duration of less than 3 months. Exclusion was applied to patients with uncontrolled infections, other autoimmune diseases, pregnancy or lactation. Diagnoses were based on clinical symptoms, serum thyroxine and TRAb, thyroid ultrasound and orbital computed tomography. PBMCs were isolated from about 9.1 ml of fresh peripheral blood by Ficoll-Paque density gradient centrifugation. Total RNA was extracted with Trizol reagent, and quality was checked on an Agilent 2100 Bioanalyzer. The TCR beta CDR3 regions were amplified from RNA transcripts. A first-round RT-PCR of the TCR CDR3 used the HTBI primer set with the Qiagen OneStep RT-PCR kit. Libraries were constructed in a second round of multiplex PCR, after which size selection and purification were carried out. Libraries were sequenced paired-end with 100 bp reads on an Illumina HiSeq2000. Per the source publication's procedure: SOAPnuke was used to process the raw data, throwing out any read that contained adapters or uncalled bases, had a mean Phred below 15, or lacked an exact constant-primer or identifier match. High-quality paired reads were merged using COPE v1.2.5, and each unique nucleotide sequence was defined as a clonotype. MiTCR v1.1 was used to align the clonotypes against IMGT TRBV, TRBD and TRBJ reference segments. The analysis included only V-J combinations with a frequency above 0.0001, which together covered over 98% of the repertoires. The TCS score was defined as the ratio of F50 (clonal expansion) to E x V (chaos), calculated using BLOSUM62-based TCRdist between CDR3 peptides within each V-J. Welch's t-statistics and random forest reduced roughly 500 V-J features to about 13, which were used in a naive Bayes classifier (R e1071). TCRdb trimmed the raw reads at Q25, called clones with MiXCR and kept productive beta chains. Merged by CDR3 protein, the rows form single entries marked with the most common genes and DNA. Here the V and J calls rest on TCRdb's processing, not on the authors' analysis. This sample comprises around 500,000 distinct CDR3 sequences, roughly 15% of them detected only once. The ten largest clones capture about 31% of the sample.

This sample was included in a study of T cells in Graves' hyperthyroidism and ophthalmopathy (dated by TCRdb to the late 2010s). Notes on the research overall: Peripheral blood was sampled at the time of initial diagnosis, prior to any treatment. TCR V-J signatures able to tell the groups apart were searched for in a discovery cohort of 100 patients, of whom over 40 had Graves' ophthalmopathy and 55 to 60 had stable Graves' hyperthyroidism. An independent validation cohort of 18 to 20 hyperthyroidism patients and some 15 patients who later progressed to ophthalmopathy tested prospective prediction of ophthalmopathy. The approximately 100 discovery patients were divided at random into training and test sets in a 7:3 ratio. In several Graves' hyperthyroidism patients, the study also compared T-cell repertoires from thyroid tissue with T-cell repertoires from blood. After sampling, hyperthyroidism patients received methimazole starting at 30 mg daily, and ophthalmopathy patients received high-dose intravenous methylprednisolone. TCR Vbeta CDR3 sequencing of some 140 peripheral blood samples (43 ophthalmopathy, over 70 hyperthyroidism and approximately 17 progressor patients) is reported in the paper.

Study-wide conclusions, independent of this receptor: In cross-validation, a model built on a 13 V-J signature told ophthalmopathy apart from stable hyperthyroidism with under 90% sensitivity and around 84% specificity, and in testing the same model reached 80%/75%. Most expanded thyroid clonotypes (frequency above 0.001) were also found in blood, which suggests that blood repertoires may mirror thyroid immune responses. In validation, the model predicted progression to ophthalmopathy with around 71% sensitivity and over 72% specificity, a median of around 6.6 months before onset. No statistical method was used to set the sample size in advance, and investigators knew the group allocation.

The receptor's source is a woman in her twenties or thirties with Graves' ophthalmopathy. Input material: blood.

The nucleotide sequence reads as follows: TGTGCCAGCAGCCCCCGGGGAGTTAAACAAGAGACCCAGTACTTC. Translated, this is CASSPRGVKQETQYF. The chain is assembled from TRBV2 and TRBJ2-5; the D gene is perhaps TRBD2, on 5 matching bases. The CDR3 numbers 15 residues from cysteine through phenylalanine. Just the 45-base CDR3 DNA is kept, in frame starting at base 1. V is pared back by 6 bases and J by 2 bases, with 16 bases lying between the germline termini. From the germline V gene, CDR1 is SNHLY and CDR2 is FYNNEI.